These 3 T cell receptor beta chains share one sample of origin, sequenced in a study of blood T cell repertoires in COVID-19. Repertoires were generated with immunoSEQ multiplex PCR, while TCRdb's copy carries only in-frame clones and drops some. The sample carries some 140,000 clones, about 70% recorded once. The specimen was peripheral blood. The receptors were gathered from an elderly man with acute or convalescent COVID-19.

This sequence joins TRBV7-9 and TRBJ1-2, with 7 bases identical to TRBD1. The germline CDR1 and CDR2 sequences are SEHNR and FQNEAQ (reference sequence). This CDR3 comprises 13 residues. V dropped 1 base and J dropped 7; count of bases not matched to a gene: 3. CDR3 coding DNA: TGTGCCAGCAGCTTAGTAGGACAGGCTGGCTACACCTTC. This codes for CASSLVGQAGYTF. Based on the CDR3 plus reference TRBV7-9 and TRBJ1-2, the full variable domain is DTGVSQNPRHKITKRGQNVTFRCDPISEHNRLYWYRQTLGQGPEFLTYFQNEAQLEKSRLLSDRFSAERPKGSFSTLEIQRTEQGDSAMYLCASSLVGQAGYTFGSGTRLTVV.

This rearrangement joins TRBV18 to TRBJ1-5, with TRBD1 matching 7 bases. Trimming removed 3 bases from V and 6 bases from J; junction bases left unmatched: 17. The CDR3 contains 18 residues. Germline V CDR1 and CDR2: KGHSH, LQKENI. This chain's CDR3 is CASSPPDRPGSHTQPQHF. For the CDR3, the DNA is TGTGCCAGCTCACCTCCGGACAGGCCAGGGAGCCACACTCAGCCCCAGCATTTT.

This chain uses TRBV4-1 with TRBJ1-6; 9 nucleotides line up with TRBD1. The CDR3 extends over 16 amino acids. The germline CDR1 and CDR2 sequences are MGHRA and YSYEKL. Losses at the gene ends were 4 bases for V and 9 bases for J; bases not matched to a gene: 10. The CDR3 loop reads CASSLTSGTGSSPLHF. The CDR3 DNA sequence: TGCGCCAGCAGCCTCACGTCCGGGACAGGGAGTTCACCCCTCCACTTT.